A selection of T cell receptor beta chains follows, all from one sample in a study of cytomegalovirus exposure and HLA in healthy donors. Only in-frame clones appear in the TCRdb table, and some are missing; sequencing was by immunoSEQ multiplex PCR. This sample has approximately 140,000 clones, with around three quarters found just once. Specimen: PBMCs. These receptor sequences come from a man aged 35-49 years in good health and CMV-seronegative. Both conserved end residues are trimmed from each CDR3.

J: TRBJ2-7
V: TRBV9
CDR3: ASSPSGRALDEQY

J: TRBJ2-7
V: TRBV7-9
CDR3: ASSLVRGGRDSYEQY

J: TRBJ1-1
V: TRBV5-8
CDR3: ASSSRGVTEAF

J: TRBJ2-3
V: TRBV5-1
CDR3: ASSLNPGTSGRADTQY

J: TRBJ2-7
V: TRBV27
CDR3: ASSLADRGRDEQY

J: TRBJ2-5
V: TRBV9
CDR3: ASSVGAGAQETQY

J: TRBJ2-3
V: TRBV14
CDR3: ASSQPDIEKY

J: TRBJ2-6
V: TRBV28
CDR3: ASSLGSGTDISWANVLT

J: TRBJ2-1
V: TRBV7-8
CDR3: ASSERGTGDNNEQF

J: TRBJ1-6
V: TRBV27
CDR3: ASSSIGSTGANSPLH

J: TRBJ2-3
V: TRBV7-9
CDR3: ASSPEVGRAPTDTQY

J: TRBJ1-4
V: TRBV6-6
CDR3: ASSYGLATNEKLF

J: TRBJ2-3
V: TRBV7-9
CDR3: ASSPGGDRAEY

J: TRBJ2-2
V: TRBV7-9
CDR3: SSSSLGEGPGELF

J: TRBJ1-1
V: TRBV7-2
CDR3: ASSRLGADTEAF

J: TRBJ2-1
V: TRBV5-1
CDR3: ASSLAGRDTNYNEQF

J: TRBJ2-1
V: TRBV7-9
CDR3: SSSRWGQGSDEQF

J: TRBJ2-1
V: TRBV4-3
CDR3: ASSQLTGTSIHEQF

J: TRBJ2-5
V: TRBV28
CDR3: ASSFGAGPQETQY

J: TRBJ1-5
V: TRBV28
CDR3: ASRVGHLSNQPQH

J: TRBJ1-1
V: TRBV30
CDR3: AWSPGQGATEAF

J: TRBJ2-7
V: TRBV19
CDR3: ASSLSSTYEQY

J: TRBJ2-7
V: TRBV4-1
CDR3: ASSPRDRAPYEQY

J: TRBJ2-1
V: TRBV18
CDR3: ASSGSSYNEQF

J: TRBJ1-1
V: TRBV5-4
CDR3: ASSPSWGGATEAF

J: TRBJ1-5
V: TRBV27
CDR3: ASSFGDNQPQH

J: TRBJ1-6
V: TRBV14
CDR3: ASSQGQGYGSPLH

J: .
V: TRBV5-1
CDR3: ASSPLSGTGGYEQY

J: TRBJ1-5
V: TRBV29-1
CDR3: SVRTGLSNQPQH

J: TRBJ2-3
V: TRBV27
CDR3: ASRNSETASTDTQY

J: TRBJ2-5
V: TRBV7-9
CDR3: ASRSSVTQY

J: TRBJ2-7
V: TRBV19
CDR3: ASSERGLAGNYEQY

J: TRBJ2-3
V: TRBV28
CDR3: ASSYQRGGSGYTDTQY

J: TRBJ2-7
V: TRBV7-2
CDR3: ASLFAGGTYEQY

J: TRBJ2-7
V: TRBV7-3
CDR3: ASSKEGSSYEQY

J: TRBJ2-7
V: TRBV4-3
CDR3: ASSQVGLGRYEQY

J: TRBJ1-1
V: TRBV6-1
CDR3: ASTSGSLPEAF

J: TRBJ2-1
V: TRBV7-9
CDR3: ASSPTTGKLDNEQF

J: TRBJ2-5
V: TRBV4-1
CDR3: ASSQGALAGQETQY

J: TRBJ1-2
V: TRBV28
CDR3: ASSSPGTGKDGYT

J: TRBJ2-5
V: TRBV18
CDR3: ASSPRLAGRQETQY

J: TRBJ2-7
V: TRBV7-2
CDR3: ASSPGTGAYEQY

J: TRBJ2-2
V: TRBV7-9
CDR3: SSSLGGTGELF